This T cell receptor beta chain was recovered during a study of T-cell reconstitution after alpha-beta-depleted transplantation in children. This clonotype was observed many times. The CDR3 sequence is 16 residues long. Germline CDR1 and CDR2: MDHEN and SYDVKM. The V gene lost 6 bases and the J gene lost 1 base, with 16 bases spanning the gap. Molecular barcoding with unique molecular identifiers was used for the TCRbeta library. From the PCR reads, TCRdb called clonotypes with MiXCR, one entry per CDR3 protein. Of fewer than 350,000 distinct CDR3 sequences listed, approximately 10% are singletons. This clonotype was obtained from a male patient aged 2 to 10 who had a stem cell transplant for chronic granulomatous disease, so the T cells may come from the graft donor. V and J are TRBV28 and TRBJ2-1, with a weak D call TRBD1 (6 bases). Sequencing was performed on peripheral blood, taken 180 days after TCRalphabeta/CD19-depleted stem cell transplant. The CDR3 nucleotides read TGTGCCAGCAGACACCCTACAGGGCCTTCCTACAATGAGCAGTTCTTC. This sequence encodes CASRHPTGPSYNEQFF.